The clone carrying this T cell receptor (beta chain) was seen once. The sample is drawn from a study of blood T cell repertoires in COVID-19. The table came from immunoSEQ multiplex PCR; TCRdb's copy has only in-frame clones and leaves some out. The sample has 88,000 or so clones, around 79% seen once. The germline gives CDR1 MNHNS, CDR2 SASEGT. The germline V and J ends were trimmed by 3 bases and 8 bases, with 17 bases remaining between them. CDR3 length equals 15 residues. This clonotype originated in a human donor in a cohort sampled during active COVID-19. Sequences were obtained from peripheral blood. The V call is TRBV6-1, the J call TRBJ2-1, with D perhaps matching TRBD1 (8 bases). As DNA, the CDR3 is TGTGCCAGCAGTGACGTGGACAGGGAGGGCGATGAGCAGTTCTTC. This encodes CASSDVDREGDEQFF.